The sequence of this T cell receptor beta chain was determined in a study of shared clonotypes between healthy human individuals. Assay used: immunoSEQ multiplex PCR; TCRdb lists only in-frame clones, some missing. The sample has about 2.4 million clones, approximately 93% seen once. There are 17 residues in the CDR3. Unmatched junction bases numbered 13, after V lost 1 base and J lost 7 bases. CDR1 SGHRS and CDR2 YFSETQ come from the germline V gene. Study results and caveats: Shared clonotypes across all four donors exceeded non-shared ones in generation probability. The donor pool, a small one, limited the genetic and exposure-history diversity represented.

Notes on this clone: The antigen remains undetermined.

The source material was naive CD4+ T cells from PBMCs. Subset reported: CD45RA+ positively selected. The rearrangement links TRBV5-1 to TRBJ1-3; 8 bases agree with TRBD1. This TCR derives from a man aged 18 to 30 in good health. Some clones in this sample may be carry-over from other donors' samples. CDR3 amino acids: CASSLSTPPTGENTIYF. The CDR3 DNA reads TGCGCCAGCAGCTTGAGTACCCCCCCGACAGGGGAGAACACCATATATTTT.